This T cell receptor beta chain is drawn from a study of T cells in women clearing cervical HPV infection. This table comes from immunoSEQ multiplex PCR, and its TCRdb copy is limited to in-frame clones, with some not included. The sample holds around 35,000 clones. This TCR was sampled from a woman between 18 and 69 years old with a cervical HPV16 infection that either progressed to CIN3+ or cleared (not recorded which). The sequenced material came from blood buffy coat.

Incomplete CDR3 DNA: TGTGCCAGCAGTTACGTAGTCGGGGAG. Residues: CASSYVVGE. The whole CDR3 region reads CASSYVVGELFF. The J gene is TRBJ2-2, the V gene TRBV6-2 or TRBV6-3; no clear D. The DNA ends 3 residues before the CDR3 does, and the rest of the CDR3 is filled in from the germline J gene. Trimming stripped 2 bases from V and 7 bases from J, with 5 bases between. Germline CDR1 MNHEY, CDR2 SVGEGT. The CDR3 extends over 12 amino acids.